This T cell receptor (beta chain) emerged from a study of PD-1 blockade in classical Hodgkin lymphoma. With regard to this clone: Its antigen is currently unknown. The junction shows a germline mismatch at one end, possibly a read error.

Clones were read by immunoSEQ multiplex PCR, and TCRdb kept only the in-frame ones, dropping some. The table records 30,000 or so clones, around 87% of them present only once. Time point specified: cycle 4 day 1 (C4D1), after five to seven weeks of nivolumab. Every single patient, without exception, relapsed after autologous stem cell transplantation, and brentuximab vedotin exposure varied. Investigators isolated CD4+ T cells from thawed PBMCs through magnetic negative selection. The CDR3 covers 13 residues. From germline, CDR1 is MNHNY and CDR2 SVGAGI (reference sequence). Study results and caveats: Whereas CD4+ TCR diversity had risen significantly by C4D1, CD8+ TCR diversity had not.

This receptor was identified in a human donor with classical Hodgkin lymphoma. Sequences were derived from CD4+ T cells from blood, sampled before the fourth cycle of nivolumab. The V call is TRBV6-6, the J call TRBJ2-2, with D perhaps TRBD1 (6 bases). The CDR3 nucleotides read TGTGCCATCAGTGCCGGGACAACCGGGGAGCTGTTTTTT. Translated: CAISAGTTGELFF.